Below, 2 T cell receptor beta chains from the same sample are listed, as sequenced in a study of T cells after yellow fever vaccination. TCRdb recomputed calls from the 5' RACE reads with MiXCR, one row per CDR3 protein. The data contain hundreds of thousands of distinct CDR3 sequences, about 17% of them singletons. The starting material was PBMCs, obtained around 5 days after the first yellow fever vaccination. The receptors here all came from a man between 18 and 29 years old who received the YFV17D yellow fever vaccine.

The V and J genes are TRBV7-9 and TRBJ1-4, with D hard to call. V lost 2 bases and J 8 bases, leaving 3 bases between the germline ends. The germline V gene encodes CDR1 SEHNR and CDR2 FQNEAQ (reference sequence). The CDR3 consists of 11 residues. CDR3 region: CASSLTEKLFF. The CDR3 nucleotides are TGTGCCAGCAGCTTAACGGAAAAACTGTTTTTT.

This clonotype has only a few counts. The chain recombines TRBV12-3 or TRBV12-4 with TRBJ1-2; 8 nucleotides match TRBD1. The CDR3 is 14 amino acids. V was clipped by 5 bases and J by 3 bases; unmatched bases: 5. The CDR3 nucleotides are TGTGCCAGCAGTCCCGGACAGGGATACTATGGCTACACCTTC. Amino acids: CASSPGQGYYGYTF.